A selection of T cell receptor beta chains follows, all from one sample in a study of T cell repertoires in ileal Crohn's disease. Produced via immunoSEQ multiplex PCR; TCRdb's table is partial and in-frame only. Seen here are more than 10,000 clones, approximately 80% observed once, and the top ten hold roughly 15%. The specimen sequenced was ileal tissue. The receptors shown here come from an adult with Crohn's disease. Both conserved end residues are part of each CDR3. The D gene is left open where the match is weak. Clone size is given for some rows only: seen once, a few or many times, or a class if the clone is expanded.

TRBJ2-3 | TRBD1 | TRBV5-3 | once | CARSWDRGDPTDTQYF | TGTGCCAGAAGCTGGGACAGGGGGGACCCCACAGATACGCAGTATTTT
TRBJ2-3 | - | TRBV9 | once | CASSVVSGDTQYF | TGTGCCAGCAGCGTAGTTAGCGGAGATACGCAGTATTTT
TRBJ1-1 | - | TRBV2 | - | CASSREAGTEAFF | TGTGCCAGCAGTAGGGAGGCTGGGACTGAAGCTTTCTTT
TRBJ2-7 | TRBD2 | TRBV11-2 | - | CASSSGLAGGYSYEQYF | TGTGCCAGCAGCTCGGGACTAGCGGGAGGTTACTCCTACGAGCAGTACTTC
TRBJ2-7 | - | TRBV12-5 | once | CASGLVLVGANEQYF | TGTGCTAGTGGTTTGGTGCTCGTGGGCGCAAACGAGCAGTACTTC
TRBJ1-5 | - | TRBV19 | - | CASSISQGWSNQPQHF | TGTGCCAGTAGTATTTCCCAGGGATGGAGCAATCAGCCCCAGCATTTT
TRBJ2-2 | - | TRBV29-1 | few | CSVAEGRSGELFF | TGCAGCGTTGCGGAAGGGAGGTCCGGGGAGCTGTTTTTT
TRBJ1-2 | TRBD1 | TRBV30 | few | CAWIQGTGGYTF | TGTGCCTGGATACAGGGGACGGGGGGCTACACCTTC
TRBJ2-7 | - | TRBV4-2 | - | CASSQDLSAYEQYF | TGTGCCAGCAGCCAAGACCTGTCCGCCTACGAGCAGTACTTC
TRBJ2-3 | - | TRBV14 | - | CASSQGFGGSTDTQYF | TGTGCCAGCAGCCAAGGGTTCGGGGGAAGCACAGATACGCAGTATTTT
TRBJ1-1 | - | TRBV27 | - | CASSLSRAPEAFF | TGTGCCAGCAGTTTATCGAGGGCGCCTGAAGCTTTCTTT
TRBJ2-1 | TRBD2 | TRBV19 | - | CASSPSGSPYNEQFF | TGTGCCAGTAGTCCTAGCGGGTCACCCTACAATGAGCAGTTCTTC
TRBJ1-2 | - | TRBV30 | - | CAWRLSGSNYGYTF | TGTGCCTGGCGATTATCCGGGAGTAACTATGGCTACACCTTC
TRBJ2-1 | - | TRBV9 | - | CASSVARSGNEQFF | TGTGCCAGCAGCGTCGCCCGTAGCGGAAATGAGCAGTTCTTC
TRBJ2-2 | TRBD1 | TRBV27 | once | CASSLRGQANTGELFF | TGTGCCAGCAGTTTACGCGGACAGGCGAACACCGGGGAGCTGTTTTTT
TRBJ2-1 | TRBD2 | TRBV19 | - | CASSTPAGGKYNEQFF | TGTGCCAGTAGTACCCCGGCGGGAGGGAAGTACAATGAGCAGTTCTTC
TRBJ2-3 | TRBD2 | TRBV30 | - | CAWTTAGSTDTQYF | TGTGCCTGGACCACAGCGGGGAGCACAGATACGCAGTATTTT
TRBJ1-1 | TRBD1 | TRBV7-9 | few | CASSPTGGGGNTEAFF | TGTGCCAGCAGTCCGACAGGGGGAGGGGGGAACACTGAAGCTTTCTTT
TRBJ1-1 | TRBD1 | TRBV11-2 | - | CASSYRQGTEAFF | TGTGCCAGCAGCTACAGACAGGGAACTGAAGCTTTCTTT
TRBJ2-1 | TRBD2 | TRBV6-4 | once | CASSEGLAGGHEQFF | TGTGCCAGCAGTGAGGGGCTAGCGGGGGGACATGAGCAGTTCTTC
TRBJ1-5 | - | TRBV28 | - | CASSENNQPQHF | TGTGCCAGCAGTGAGAACAATCAGCCCCAGCATTTT
TRBJ2-3 | - | TRBV27 | - | CASSHLGGTGTDTQYF | TGTGCCAGCAGCCACTTAGGGGGGACAGGCACAGATACGCAGTATTTT
TRBJ1-5 | TRBD1 | TRBV5-1 | - | CASSLGTGVHQPQHF | TGCGCCAGCAGCTTGGGGACAGGGGTCCATCAGCCCCAGCATTTT
TRBJ2-5 | TRBD2 | TRBV27 | - | CASSAAGVSETQYF | TGTGCCAGCAGCGCAGCGGGAGTCTCAGAGACCCAGTACTTC
TRBJ1-3 | - | TRBV5-1 | - | CASSPAGYRNTIYF | TGCGCCAGCAGCCCCGCAGGGTATCGAAACACCATATATTTT
TRBJ2-7 | TRBD2 | TRBV19 | - | CASSGTSGRSSYEQYF | TGTGCCAGTAGTGGGACTAGCGGGAGGAGTTCGTACGAGCAGTACTTC
TRBJ2-4 | TRBD2 | TRBV11-2 | - | CASSGAGGRNIQYF | TGTGCCAGCAGCGGAGCGGGAGGGAGGAACATTCAGTACTTC
TRBJ2-5 | TRBD2 | TRBV18 | - | CASSPLVASGVQETQYF | TGTGCCAGCTCACCACTAGTGGCTAGCGGGGTCCAAGAGACCCAGTACTTC
TRBJ2-1 | - | TRBV5-4 | - | CASSLAPTQEFF | TGTGCCAGCAGCTTGGCTCCAACGCAGGAGTTCTTC
TRBJ2-3 | TRBD2 | TRBV6-1 | few | CASTGLAVTDTQYF | TGTGCCAGCACCGGACTAGCGGTCACAGATACGCAGTATTTT
TRBJ2-2 | TRBD1 | TRBV14 | - | CASSQQGAPTGELFF | TGTGCCAGCAGCCAACAGGGGGCGCCCACCGGGGAGCTGTTTTTT
TRBJ1-5 | - | TRBV6-1 | once | CASSGLQESNQPQHF | TGTGCCAGCAGTGGTTTACAGGAGAGCAATCAGCCCCAGCATTTT
TRBJ2-7 | - | TRBV25-1 | - | CASSAAYEQYF | TGTGCCAGCAGTGCAGCCTACGAGCAGTACTTC
TRBJ2-2 | TRBD2 | TRBV10-3 | - | CAISELFSGGTGELFF | TGTGCCATCAGTGAGCTGTTTTCGGGAGGAACCGGGGAGCTGTTTTTT
TRBJ2-1 | - | TRBV19 | few | CASRVTGSYNEQFF | TGTGCCAGTAGGGTGACGGGATCCTACAATGAGCAGTTCTTC
TRBJ2-7 | - | TRBV28 | - | CASTTSGRGEAYEQYF | TGTGCCAGCACCACCTCTGGGAGGGGGGAGGCGTACGAGCAGTACTTC
TRBJ1-3 | - | TRBV30 | - | CAWSARGALRSTGNTIYF | TGTGCCTGGAGTGCCAGGGGAGCTCTAAGGTCTACTGGAAACACCATATATTTT
TRBJ1-5 | - | TRBV27 | - | CASSIQGQGHQPQHF | TGTGCCAGCAGTATACAGGGACAAGGCCATCAGCCCCAGCATTTT
TRBJ1-1 | - | TRBV5-5 | - | CASSLGRGNTEAFF | TGTGCCAGCAGCTTGGGTCGGGGGAACACTGAAGCTTTCTTT